This T cell receptor (beta chain) was captured by sequencing in a study of blood T cell repertoires in COVID-19. V lost 1 base, J lost 7 bases, and 8 bases stayed unmatched. The length of the CDR3 is 16 residues. Germline-derived CDR1 and CDR2 are SGHDN and FVKESK. The data were produced by immunoSEQ multiplex PCR, yet TCRdb's version contains in-frame clones alone and is incomplete. Among 250,000 or so clones listed, around 87% were seen once. The genes are TRBV14 and TRBJ2-1; 9 nucleotides match TRBD1. The sample comprised PBMCs or T cells enriched from blood (not recorded which). This sequence was found in a woman aged 50 to 65 who had recovered from COVID-19. The CDR3 region is CASSQGLDRGGNEQFF. The CDR3 DNA follows: TGTGCCAGCAGCCAAGGTCTGGACAGGGGAGGTAATGAGCAGTTCTTC.